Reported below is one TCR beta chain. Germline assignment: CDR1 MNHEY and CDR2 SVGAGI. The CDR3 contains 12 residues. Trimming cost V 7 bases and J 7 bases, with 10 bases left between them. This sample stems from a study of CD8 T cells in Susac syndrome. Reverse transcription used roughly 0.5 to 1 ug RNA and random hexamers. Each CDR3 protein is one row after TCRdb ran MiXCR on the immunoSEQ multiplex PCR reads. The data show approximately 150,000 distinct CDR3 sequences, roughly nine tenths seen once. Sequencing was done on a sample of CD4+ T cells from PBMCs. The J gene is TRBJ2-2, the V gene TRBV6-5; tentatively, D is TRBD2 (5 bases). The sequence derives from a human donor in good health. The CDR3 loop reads CASTRGVGELFF. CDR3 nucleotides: TGTGCCAGCACCCGGGGAGTCGGGGAGCTGTTTTTT.